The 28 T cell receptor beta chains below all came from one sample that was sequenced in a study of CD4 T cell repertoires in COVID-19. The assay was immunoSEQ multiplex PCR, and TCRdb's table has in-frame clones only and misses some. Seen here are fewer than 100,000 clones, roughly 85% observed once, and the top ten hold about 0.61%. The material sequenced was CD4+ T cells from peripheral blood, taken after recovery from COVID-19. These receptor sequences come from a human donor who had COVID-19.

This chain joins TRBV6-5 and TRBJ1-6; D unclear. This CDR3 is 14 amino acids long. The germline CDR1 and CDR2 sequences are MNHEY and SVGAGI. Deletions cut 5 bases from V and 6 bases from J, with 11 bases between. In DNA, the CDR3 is TGTGCCAGCAGTCTGATGACGAGTAATTCACCCCTCCACTTT. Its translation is CASSLMTSNSPLHF.

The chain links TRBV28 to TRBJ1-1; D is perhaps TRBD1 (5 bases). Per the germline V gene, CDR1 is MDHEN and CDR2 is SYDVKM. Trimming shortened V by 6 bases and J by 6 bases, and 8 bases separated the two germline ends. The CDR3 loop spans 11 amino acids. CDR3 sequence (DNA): TGTGCCAGCAGCACCAGGGCTGAAGCTTTCTTT. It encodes CASSTRAEAFF. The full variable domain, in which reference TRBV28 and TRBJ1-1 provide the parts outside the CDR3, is DVKVTQSSRYLVKRTGEKVFLECVQDMDHENMFWYRQDPGLGLRLIYFSYDVKMKEKGDIPEGYSVSREKKERFSLILESASTNQTSMYLCASSTRAEAFFGQGTRLTVV.

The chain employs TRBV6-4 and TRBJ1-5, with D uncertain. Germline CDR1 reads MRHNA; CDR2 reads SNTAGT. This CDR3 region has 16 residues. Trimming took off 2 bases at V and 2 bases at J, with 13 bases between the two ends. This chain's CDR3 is CASSDVAGRGNQPQHF. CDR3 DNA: TGTGCCAGCAGTGACGTAGCCGGGAGGGGCAATCAGCCCCAGCATTTT.

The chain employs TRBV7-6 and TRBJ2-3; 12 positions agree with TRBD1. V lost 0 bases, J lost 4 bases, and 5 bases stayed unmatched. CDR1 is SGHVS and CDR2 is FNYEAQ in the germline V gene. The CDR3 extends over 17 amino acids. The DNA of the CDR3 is TGTGCCAGCAGCTTAGCACTCGGGACAGGGGGCGCAGATACGCAGTATTTT. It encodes CASSLALGTGGADTQYF.

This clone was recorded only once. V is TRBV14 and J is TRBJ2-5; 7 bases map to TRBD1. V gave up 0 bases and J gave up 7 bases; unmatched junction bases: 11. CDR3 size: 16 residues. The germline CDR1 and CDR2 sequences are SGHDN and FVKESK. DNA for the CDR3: TGTGCCAGCAGCCAAGAGACAGGGCAAGGGGGTCGGACCCAGTACTTC. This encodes CASSQETGQGGRTQYF.

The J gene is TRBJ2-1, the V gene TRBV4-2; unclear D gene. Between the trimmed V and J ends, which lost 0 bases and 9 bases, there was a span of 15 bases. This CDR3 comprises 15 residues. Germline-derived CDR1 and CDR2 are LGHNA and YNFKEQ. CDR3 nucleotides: TGTGCCAGCAGCCAAGATTGGGCCTTCGGAACTGAGCAGTTCTTC. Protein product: CASSQDWAFGTEQFF.

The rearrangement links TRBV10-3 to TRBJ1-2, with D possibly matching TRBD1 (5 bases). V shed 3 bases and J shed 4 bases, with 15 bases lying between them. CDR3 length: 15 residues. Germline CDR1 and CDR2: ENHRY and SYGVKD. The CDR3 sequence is CAISDTGEISYGYTF. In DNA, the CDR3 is TGTGCCATCAGTGACACAGGCGAAATTTCCTATGGCTACACCTTC.

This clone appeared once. The CDR3 reads CASSLRPGPNSPLHF. The DNA of the CDR3 is TGTGCCAGCAGCCTACGACCCGGTCCGAATTCACCCCTCCACTTT. V usage is TRBV11-2 and J usage is TRBJ1-6; unclear D gene. Germline V CDR1 and CDR2: SGHAT, FQNNGV. V was clipped by 5 bases and J by 7 bases, with 15 bases between them. The CDR3 sequence is 15 residues long.

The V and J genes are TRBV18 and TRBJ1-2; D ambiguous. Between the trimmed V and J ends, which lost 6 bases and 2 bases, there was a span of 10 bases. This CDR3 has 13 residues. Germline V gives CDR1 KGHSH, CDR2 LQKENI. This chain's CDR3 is CASSADANYGYTF. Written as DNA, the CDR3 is TGTGCCAGCTCGGCGGACGCAAACTATGGCTACACCTTC.

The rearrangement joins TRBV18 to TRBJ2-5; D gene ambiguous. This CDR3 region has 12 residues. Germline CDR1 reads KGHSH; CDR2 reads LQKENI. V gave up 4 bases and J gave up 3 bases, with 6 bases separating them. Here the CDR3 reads CASSHPEETQYF. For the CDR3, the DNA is TGTGCCAGCTCACATCCAGAAGAGACCCAGTACTTC.

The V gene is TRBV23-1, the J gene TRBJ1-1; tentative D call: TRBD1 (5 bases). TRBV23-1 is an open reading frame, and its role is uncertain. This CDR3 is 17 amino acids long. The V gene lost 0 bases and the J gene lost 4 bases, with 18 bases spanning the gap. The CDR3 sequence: CASSQSREAGKGTEAFF. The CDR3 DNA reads TGCGCCAGCAGTCAATCTCGGGAGGCAGGGAAGGGCACTGAAGCTTTCTTT.

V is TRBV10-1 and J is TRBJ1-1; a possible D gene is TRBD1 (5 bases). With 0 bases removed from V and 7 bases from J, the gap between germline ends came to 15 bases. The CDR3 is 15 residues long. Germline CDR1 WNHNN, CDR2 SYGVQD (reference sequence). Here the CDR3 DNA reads TGCGCCAGCAGTGAGTCGGGGACTCCTTCGAATGAAGCTTTCTTT. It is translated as CASSESGTPSNEAFF.

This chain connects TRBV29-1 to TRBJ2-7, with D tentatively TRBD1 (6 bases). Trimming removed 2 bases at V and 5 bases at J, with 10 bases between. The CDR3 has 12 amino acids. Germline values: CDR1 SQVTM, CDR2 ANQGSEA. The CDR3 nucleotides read TGCAGCGTTGAAACAGGGAATGACGAGCAGTACTTC. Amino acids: CSVETGNDEQYF.

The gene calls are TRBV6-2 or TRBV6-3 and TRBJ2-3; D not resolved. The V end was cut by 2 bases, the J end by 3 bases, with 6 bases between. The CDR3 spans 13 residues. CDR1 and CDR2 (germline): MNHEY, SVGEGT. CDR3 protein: CASSYSGTDTQYF. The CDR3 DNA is TGTGCCAGCAGTTACAGTGGAACAGATACGCAGTATTTT.

The CDR3 sequence is CASYPLDRVGPVGTGELFF. The DNA for the CDR3 is TGTGCCAGCTACCCCCTTGACAGAGTGGGACCAGTGGGGACCGGGGAGCTGTTTTTT. The chain carries TRBV7-9 and TRBJ2-2; D assignment may be TRBD1 or TRBD2 (5 bases each). The CDR3 is 19 residues long. Germline-derived CDR1 and CDR2 are SEHNR and FQNEAQ (reference sequence). The germline V and J ends were trimmed by 8 bases and 5 bases, with 30 bases remaining between them.

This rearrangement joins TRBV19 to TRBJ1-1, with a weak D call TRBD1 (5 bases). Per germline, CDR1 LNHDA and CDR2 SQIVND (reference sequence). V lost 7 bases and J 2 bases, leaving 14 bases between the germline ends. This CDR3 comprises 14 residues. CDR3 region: CASTSGPRNTEAFF. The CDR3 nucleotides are TGTGCCAGTACCTCGGGACCGCGAAACACTGAAGCTTTCTTT.

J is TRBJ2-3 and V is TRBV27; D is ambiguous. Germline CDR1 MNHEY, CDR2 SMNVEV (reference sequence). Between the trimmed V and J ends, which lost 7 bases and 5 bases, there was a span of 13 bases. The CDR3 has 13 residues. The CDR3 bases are TGTGCCAGCACCTCCCGGAGTCGAGATACGCAGTATTTT. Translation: CASTSRSRDTQYF.

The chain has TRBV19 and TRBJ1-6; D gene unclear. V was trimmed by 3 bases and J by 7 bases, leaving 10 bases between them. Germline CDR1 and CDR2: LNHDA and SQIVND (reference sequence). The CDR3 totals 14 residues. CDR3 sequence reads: CASSIRPENSPLHF. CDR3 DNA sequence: TGTGCCAGTAGTATCCGACCGGAGAATTCACCCCTCCACTTT.

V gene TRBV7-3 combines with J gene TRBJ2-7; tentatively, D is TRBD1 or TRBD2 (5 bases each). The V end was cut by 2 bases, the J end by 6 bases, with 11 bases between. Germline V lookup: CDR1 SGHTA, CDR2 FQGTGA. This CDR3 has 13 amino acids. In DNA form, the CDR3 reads TGTGCCAGCAGCTTAGGGGGAAAGGGCGAGCAGTACTTC. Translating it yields CASSLGGKGEQYF. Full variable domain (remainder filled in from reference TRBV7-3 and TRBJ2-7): GAGVSQTPSNKVTEKGKYVELRCDPISGHTALYWYRQSLGQGPEFLIYFQGTGAADDSGLPNDRFFAVRPEGSVSTLKIQRTERGDSAVYLCASSLGGKGEQYFGPGTRLTVT.

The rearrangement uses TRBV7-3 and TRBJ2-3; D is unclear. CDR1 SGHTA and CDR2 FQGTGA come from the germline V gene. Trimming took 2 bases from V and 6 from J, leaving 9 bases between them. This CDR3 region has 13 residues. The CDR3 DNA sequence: TGTGCCAGCAGCTTACCTCCCGTGGATACGCAGTATTTT. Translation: CASSLPPVDTQYF.

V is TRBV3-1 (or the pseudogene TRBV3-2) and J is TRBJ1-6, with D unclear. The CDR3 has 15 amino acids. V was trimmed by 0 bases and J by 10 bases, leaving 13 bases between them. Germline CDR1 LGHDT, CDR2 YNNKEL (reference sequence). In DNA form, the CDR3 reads TGTGCCAGCAGCCAAGATCGAGAGGGTGGATCACCCCTCCACTTT. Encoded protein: CASSQDREGGSPLHF.

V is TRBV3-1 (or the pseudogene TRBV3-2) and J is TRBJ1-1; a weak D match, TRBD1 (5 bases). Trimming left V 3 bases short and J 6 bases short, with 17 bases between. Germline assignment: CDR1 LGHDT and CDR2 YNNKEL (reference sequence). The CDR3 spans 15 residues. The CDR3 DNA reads TGTGCCAGCAGCCATACTAGCGGCGGGACGGCTGAAGCTTTCTTT. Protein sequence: CASSHTSGGTAEAFF.

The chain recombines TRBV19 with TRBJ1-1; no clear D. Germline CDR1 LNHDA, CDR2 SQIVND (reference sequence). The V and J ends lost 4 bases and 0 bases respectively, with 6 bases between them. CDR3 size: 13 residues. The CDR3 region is CASSTKLNTEAFF. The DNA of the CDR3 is TGTGCCAGTAGTACAAAACTGAACACTGAAGCTTTCTTT. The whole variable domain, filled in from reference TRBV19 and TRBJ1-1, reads DGGITQSPKYLFRKEGQNVTLSCEQNLNHDAMYWYRQDPGQGLRLIYYSQIVNDFQKGDIAEGYSVSREKKESFPLTVTSAQKNPTAFYLCASSTKLNTEAFFGQGTRLTVV.

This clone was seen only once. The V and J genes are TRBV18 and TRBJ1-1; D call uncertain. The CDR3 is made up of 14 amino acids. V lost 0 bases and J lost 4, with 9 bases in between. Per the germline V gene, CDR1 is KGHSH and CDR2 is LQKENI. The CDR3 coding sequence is TGTGCCAGCTCACCACCGCTGGCAGGCACTGAAGCTTTCTTT. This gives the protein CASSPPLAGTEAFF.

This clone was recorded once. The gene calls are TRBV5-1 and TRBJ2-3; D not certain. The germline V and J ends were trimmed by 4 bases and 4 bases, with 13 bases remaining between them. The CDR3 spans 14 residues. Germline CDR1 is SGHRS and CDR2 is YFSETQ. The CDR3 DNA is TGCGCCAGCAGCGGGTGGGGTAAGGCAGATACGCAGTATTTT. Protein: CASSGWGKADTQYF.

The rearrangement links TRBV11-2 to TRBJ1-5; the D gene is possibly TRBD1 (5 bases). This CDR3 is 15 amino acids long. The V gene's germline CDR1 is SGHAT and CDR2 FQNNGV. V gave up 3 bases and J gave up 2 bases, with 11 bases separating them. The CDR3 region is CASSLGGDGNQPQHF. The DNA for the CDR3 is TGTGCCAGCAGCTTGGGGGGAGACGGCAATCAGCCCCAGCATTTT. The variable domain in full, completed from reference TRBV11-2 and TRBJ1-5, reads EAGVAQSPRYKIIEKRQSVAFWCNPISGHATLYWYQQILGQGPKLLIQFQNNGVVDDSQLPKDRFSAERLKGVDSTLKIQPAKLEDSAVYLCASSLGGDGNQPQHFGDGTRLSIL.

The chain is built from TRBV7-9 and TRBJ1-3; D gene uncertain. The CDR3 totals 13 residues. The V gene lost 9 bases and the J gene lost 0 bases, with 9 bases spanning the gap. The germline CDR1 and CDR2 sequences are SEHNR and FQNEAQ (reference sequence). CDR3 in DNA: TGTGCCAGTTCCATCTTCTCTGGAAACACCATATATTTT. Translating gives CASSIFSGNTIYF.

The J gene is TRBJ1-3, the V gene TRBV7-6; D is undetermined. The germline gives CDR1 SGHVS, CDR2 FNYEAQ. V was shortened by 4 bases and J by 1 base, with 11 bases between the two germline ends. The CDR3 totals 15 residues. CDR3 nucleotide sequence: TGTGCCAGCAGCTATGGGAGGAATTCTGGAAACACCATATATTTT. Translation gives CASSYGRNSGNTIYF.